Listed here are 27 T cell receptor beta chains from one sample, sequenced in a study of neurological immune-mediated disorders. TCRdb used MiXCR to reprocess the 5' RACE reads, holding one entry per CDR3 protein. Of 50,000 to 70,000 distinct CDR3 sequences in the sample, 4.5% to 5.5% were seen once. Sequencing was done on a sample of PBMCs. All receptors derive from a man between 25 and 39 years old with multiple sclerosis.

In its sample, this clonotype was seen many times. Its ends do not fully match the called genes, so a read error is possible. The chain is built from TRBV5-5 and TRBJ1-2; D might be TRBD1 (6 bases). Germline V gene data show CDR1 as SGHKS and CDR2 as YYEKEE (reference sequence). The CDR3 extends over 16 amino acids. CDR3 sequence: CASSLALTGGGYGYTF. DNA of the CDR3: TGTGCCAGCAGTTTGGCCCTGACTGGGGGCGGCTATGGCTACACCTTC.

This clonotype was detected ten times or more. V is TRBV7-2 and J is TRBJ1-5, with D possibly matching TRBD1 (6 bases). V was trimmed by 4 bases and J by 4 bases, leaving 11 bases between them. The CDR3 runs to 14 residues. The germline V gene encodes CDR1 SGHTA and CDR2 FQGNSA. The CDR3 loop reads CASSYRDNNQPQHF. The CDR3 DNA reads TGTGCCAGCAGCTACCGGGACAATAATCAGCCCCAGCATTTT.

This clonotype was observed a single time. A much larger clone sits a single nucleotide away, making a read error possible. V usage is TRBV7-6 and J usage is TRBJ1-2; 9 bases align to TRBD1. Looked up from germline, CDR1 is SGHVS and CDR2 is FNYEAQ. Unmatched junction bases numbered 8, after V lost 1 base and J lost 8 bases. The CDR3 totals 15 residues. The CDR3 sequence is CASSLESGQGEGYTF. Here the CDR3 DNA reads TGTGCCAGCAGCTTAGAGTCGGGACAGGGAGAGGGCTACACCTTC.

The rearrangement joins TRBV5-1 to TRBJ2-2; D gene unclear. V was trimmed by 3 bases and J by 1 base, leaving 7 bases between them. CDR1 SGHRS and CDR2 YFSETQ come from the germline V gene. CDR3 length equals 14 residues. The CDR3 is CASSSQENTGELFF. The CDR3 nucleotides are TGCGCCAGCAGCTCGCAGGAGAACACCGGGGAGCTGTTTTTT.

There are many counts of this clonotype. J is TRBJ1-6 and V is TRBV6-6, with TRBD1 matching 8 bases. The CDR3 contains 12 residues. CDR1 MNHNY and CDR2 SVGAGI come from the germline V gene (reference sequence). Trimming cost V 6 bases and J 14 bases; bases outside gene matches: 6. The CDR3 nucleotides read TGTGCCAGCAGCGTCCAGGGGGCGGCCCTCCACTTT. It specifies CASSVQGAALHF.

The chain couples TRBV20-1 to TRBJ1-1; 7 bases line up with TRBD1. CDR1 is DFQATT and CDR2 is SNEGSKA in the germline V gene (reference sequence). V lost 3 bases to trimming and J lost 5 bases; unmatched junction nucleotides: 6. The CDR3 runs 13 residues. CDR3 in amino acids: CSARGTGETEAFF. The CDR3 nucleotides read TGCAGTGCTAGGGGTACAGGGGAAACTGAAGCTTTCTTT.

This clonotype was seen at least ten times. The chain couples TRBV5-1 to TRBJ1-2, with D perhaps matching TRBD1 (5 bases). This CDR3 contains 14 residues. Trimming removed 4 bases at V and 2 bases at J, with 12 bases between. Germline CDR1 is SGHRS and CDR2 is YFSETQ. CDR3 region: CASSSGTSNYGYTF. In nucleotides, the CDR3 is TGCGCCAGCAGCAGTGGGACGTCGAACTATGGCTACACCTTC.

In this sample, this clonotype turned up many times. Sequence at one end of the junction differs from germline and may be a read error. The V and J genes are TRBV12-3 or TRBV12-4 and TRBJ2-1; possibly TRBD1 or TRBD2 for D (6 bases each). The CDR3 length is 15 residues. In nucleotides, the CDR3 is TGTGCCAGCAGCTTAGGCGAGGGGGGAGTAGGTGAGCAGTTCTTC. Translated, it gives CASSLGEGGVGEQFF.

In its sample, this clonotype was seen many times. The chain links TRBV4-1 to TRBJ2-2, with 7 bases fitting TRBD1. This CDR3 has 14 amino acids. Germline V CDR1 and CDR2: MGHRA, YSYEKL. V lost 3 bases and J lost 3; bases outside the gene matches: 1. The CDR3 sequence: CASSQTGHTGELFF. Here the CDR3 DNA reads TGCGCCAGCAGCCAGACAGGGCACACCGGGGAGCTGTTTTTT.

The table lists this clonotype with a few counts. The chain uses TRBV9 and TRBJ2-1, with D unresolved. With 0 bases removed from V and 7 bases from J, the gap between germline ends came to 11 bases. CDR1 is SGDLS, CDR2 YYNGEE, per germline. CDR3 length: 14 amino acids. The CDR3 region is CASSVAPVGNEQFF. For the CDR3, the DNA is TGTGCCAGCAGCGTAGCGCCAGTGGGGAATGAGCAGTTCTTC.

There are many counts of this clonotype. V gene TRBV29-1 combines with J gene TRBJ1-1, with D possibly matching TRBD1 (5 bases). The CDR3 is made up of 15 amino acids. The V and J ends lost 4 bases and 1 base respectively, with 16 bases between them. Per the germline V gene, CDR1 is SQVTM and CDR2 is ANQGSEA. CDR3: CSVAGEGLPNTEAFF. CDR3 DNA: TGCAGCGTTGCTGGGGAGGGACTACCGAACACTGAAGCTTTCTTT.

This clonotype appeared many times. The V and J genes are TRBV10-3 and TRBJ1-3; 11 bases align to TRBD1. This CDR3 region has 15 residues. The junction had 4 bases not matched to a gene; V was cut back by 6 bases and J by 3 bases. Germline values: CDR1 ENHRY, CDR2 SYGVKD. The CDR3 bases are TGTGCCATCAGGATGGGACAGGGGGTTGGAAACACCATATATTTT. Protein product: CAIRMGQGVGNTIYF.

This clonotype was detected ten times or more. The CDR3 protein is CASTGEGTNEKLFF. In DNA, the CDR3 is TGTGCCAGCACCGGGGAGGGGACTAATGAAAAACTGTTTTTT. The chain couples TRBV7-9 to TRBJ1-4; D perhaps matches TRBD1 (5 bases). In germline, CDR1 is SEHNR, CDR2 FQNEAQ (reference sequence). This CDR3 contains 14 residues. V lost 7 bases, J lost 2 bases, and 11 bases lay in between.

This clonotype was seen a handful of times. The chain carries TRBV5-1 and TRBJ2-1, with 8 nucleotides matching TRBD1. The V gene's germline CDR1 is SGHRS and CDR2 YFSETQ. With 4 bases clipped from V and 3 bases from J, the junction kept 3 bases outside the gene matches. This CDR3 is built from 14 residues. The DNA of the CDR3 is TGCGCCAGCAGCATCGACAGGGGCTACAATGAGCAGTTCTTC. It encodes CASSIDRGYNEQFF.

This clonotype was found many times. The chain recombines TRBV6-6 with TRBJ2-2; D is perhaps TRBD1 (5 bases). The ends were cut back, 4 bases at V and 1 base at J, with 10 bases in the middle. The germline gives CDR1 MNHNY, CDR2 SVGAGI (reference sequence). The CDR3 length is 15 residues. CDR3 DNA: TGTGCCAGCAGTTCAGACAGTCTGAACACCGGGGAGCTGTTTTTT. As protein: CASSSDSLNTGELFF.

This clonotype has a count of ten or more. The chain employs TRBV5-1 and TRBJ2-3; perhaps D is TRBD1 or TRBD2 (6 bases each). The V gene's germline CDR1 is SGHRS and CDR2 YFSETQ. V dropped 5 bases and J dropped 4 bases, with 14 bases sitting between them. The CDR3 totals 14 residues. The CDR3 DNA reads as TGCGCCAGCAGTTATCAAGGGGGGTCAGATACGCAGTATTTT. Encoded protein: CASSYQGGSDTQYF.

This clonotype was seen a handful of times. The V call is TRBV6-4, the J call TRBJ2-7; D possibly uses TRBD1 or TRBD2 (5 bases each). The CDR3 covers 18 residues. V gave up 4 bases and J gave up 4 bases, with 26 bases separating them. Germline V gene lookup returns CDR1 MRHNA and CDR2 SNTAGT. CDR3 region: CASSAPRGRELDFYEQYF. CDR3 nucleotides: TGTGCCAGCAGTGCCCCCCGTGGCAGGGAGCTTGACTTTTACGAGCAGTACTTC.

This clonotype was observed a handful of times. This chain links TRBV5-5 with TRBJ1-2; D not resolved. The V gene lost 0 bases and the J gene lost 1 base, with 7 bases spanning the gap. CDR3 length: 14 amino acids. Germline assignment: CDR1 SGHKS and CDR2 YYEKEE (reference sequence). The CDR3 nucleotides are TGTGCCAGCAGCTTGGGGAGCCATAACTATGGCTACACCTTC. Translation: CASSLGSHNYGYTF.

This clonotype was seen a few times. It may be a read error: a sequence one base away is much more abundant. This chain joins TRBV12-3 or TRBV12-4 and TRBJ1-1; D is possibly TRBD1 (5 bases). The CDR3 consists of 13 residues. Trimming shortened V by 2 bases and J by 3 bases, and 7 bases separated the two germline ends. The CDR3 DNA reads TGTGCCAGCAGTTTAAAGGGGTACACTGAAGCTTTCTTT. Translating gives CASSLKGYTEAFF.

This clonotype was recorded a few times. This sequence joins TRBV10-3 and TRBJ1-1; D not resolved. V was cut by 4 bases and J by 5 bases, with 17 bases left in between. CDR1 is ENHRY, CDR2 SYGVKD, per germline. The CDR3 runs to 15 residues. In DNA form, the CDR3 reads TGTGCCATCAGTGTAGCAGAGACGAGTGGGACTGAAGCTTTCTTT. As protein: CAISVAETSGTEAFF.

This clonotype was recorded at least ten times. The chain is built from TRBV11-2 and TRBJ1-2; D remains ambiguous. Germline values: CDR1 SGHAT, CDR2 FQNNGV. V shed 1 base and J shed 8 bases, with 11 bases lying between them. CDR3 length equals 13 residues. The CDR3 DNA follows: TGTGCCAGCAGCTTAGCTGGGATCCGAGGCTACACCTTC. Residues: CASSLAGIRGYTF.

This clonotype was recorded at least ten times. The chain has TRBV5-5 and TRBJ2-2; D gene ambiguous. CDR3 length: 15 amino acids. CDR1 and CDR2 from the germline V gene are SGHKS and YYEKEE (reference sequence). Deletions cut 4 bases from V and 5 bases from J, with 15 bases between. CDR3 loop: CASSLRASRTGELFF. CDR3 nucleotide sequence: TGTGCCAGCAGCCTACGTGCTTCCAGGACCGGGGAGCTGTTTTTT.

This clonotype was counted many times. The chain uses TRBV10-3 and TRBJ1-1, with unresolved D. V lost 8 bases and J lost 1, with 14 bases in between. The V gene's germline CDR1 is ENHRY and CDR2 SYGVKD. CDR3 size: 14 residues. The CDR3 region is CAIAGNSGNTEAFF. In DNA form, the CDR3 reads TGTGCCATCGCGGGAAATTCGGGGAACACTGAAGCTTTCTTT.

This clonotype has at least ten counts. The rearrangement joins TRBV14 to TRBJ1-1; the D gene is possibly TRBD1 (5 bases). The CDR3 consists of 15 residues. Trimming took off 3 bases at V and 4 bases at J, with 15 bases between the two ends. Germline lookup yields CDR1 SGHDN and CDR2 FVKESK. In DNA, the CDR3 is TGTGCCAGCAGCCAGGAGAGGGGTTACGCCACTGAAGCTTTCTTT. This translates into CASSQERGYATEAFF.

Notes on this clonotype: The junction departs from the called germline gene at one end, perhaps through a read error. The chain recombines TRBV29-1 with TRBJ1-1; D call uncertain. CDR3 length: 13 amino acids. Germline values: CDR1 SQVTM, CDR2 ANQGSEA. CDR3 nucleotides: TGCACCATAGATCGGTCCCTCCAGCCTGAGGCTTTCTTT. It encodes CTIDRSLQPEAFF.

This clonotype was counted many times. The J gene is TRBJ2-1, the V gene TRBV10-2; possible D gene TRBD1, 6 bases. This CDR3 has 15 amino acids. The V and J ends lost 4 bases and 8 bases respectively, with 18 bases between them. Germline V CDR1 and CDR2: WSHSY, SAAADI. Here the CDR3 reads CASSVGQPKLHEQFF. Written as DNA, the CDR3 is TGCGCCAGCAGTGTGGGACAACCCAAACTCCATGAGCAGTTCTTC.

This clonotype has ten or more counts. This chain links TRBV14 with TRBJ1-4; D is undetermined. The ends were cut back, 4 bases at V and 3 bases at J, with 12 bases in the middle. Germline V lookup: CDR1 SGHDN, CDR2 FVKESK. The CDR3 spans 15 residues. CDR3 nucleotide sequence: TGTGCCAGCAGCCGGAGAGAACGGGCTAATGAAAAACTGTTTTTT. This codes for CASSRRERANEKLFF.